The sequence of this T cell receptor (beta chain) was determined in a study of shared T cell receptors in the human thymus (TCRdb year 2021). The study in broad terms: The study examined how self-reactive, shared T-cell receptor alpha chains are generated in the human thymus.

For this clone: Its antigen has not been determined. Within one base of it there is no much larger clone, and no base qualities were kept.

At the junction V is shortened by 2 bases and J by 1 base, with 14 bases in between. The germline V gene encodes CDR1 MDHEN and CDR2 SYDVKM. Inclusive of the bounding cysteine and phenylalanine, the CDR3 is 16 residues long. Kept here is only the CDR3 DNA, which spans 48 bases and is read in frame from base 1. Receptor amplification or capture employed the immunoSEQ multiplex PCR assay. The table comes from immuneACCESS by way of TCRdb, which keeps in-frame sequences with V and J called. Part of the clones is missing from these tables; in studies checked, under half for an unresolved V gene and the rest for unknown reasons. The table for this sample lists hundreds of thousands of clones; 95% of them were counted only once. Of the sample, 0.015% to 0.025% is held by the ten largest clones.

The clonotype comes from a human donor. The rearrangement combines TRBV28 with TRBJ2-5; the D segment could be TRBD2, given 5 matching bases. The sequencing sample was made of thymocytes. The CDR3 region reads CASSLIARGLQETQYF. The nucleotide sequence is TGTGCCAGCAGTTTAATAGCCCGAGGGCTCCAAGAGACCCAGTACTTC. When the CDR3 is completed using the reference TRBV28 and TRBJ2-5 genes on either side, the full variable domain is DVKVTQSSRYLVKRTGEKVFLECVQDMDHENMFWYRQDPGLGLRLIYFSYDVKMKEKGDIPEGYSVSREKKERFSLILESASTNQTSMYLCASSLIARGLQETQYFGPGTRLLVL.